These 4 T cell receptor beta chains were all obtained from the same sample, sequenced in a study of shared clonotypes between healthy human individuals. Clones were read by immunoSEQ multiplex PCR, and TCRdb kept only the in-frame ones, dropping some. The sample lists more than 2,000,000 clones, roughly nine tenths occurring once. The sequenced sample consisted of naive CD4+ T cells sorted from blood. The subset: CD45RA+ positively selected. The receptors come from a man aged 18-30 years in good health.

This rearrangement joins TRBV6-6 to TRBJ1-2; D is unclear. There are 14 residues in the CDR3. The germline CDR1 and CDR2 sequences are MNHNY and SVGAGI (reference sequence). The V end lost 6 bases, the J end lost 2 bases, and 13 bases lay between the germline ends. Here the CDR3 reads CASRDVEANYGYTF. The CDR3 DNA is TGTGCCAGCAGAGACGTCGAGGCGAACTATGGCTACACCTTC.

The rearrangement uses TRBV5-1 and TRBJ1-6; 7 bases are shared with TRBD1. Germline loops: CDR1 SGHRS, CDR2 YFSETQ. V was clipped by 7 bases and J by 7 bases; unmatched bases: 11. The CDR3 loop spans 15 amino acids. The CDR3: CASSLGAGGNSPLHF. Here the CDR3 DNA reads TGCGCCAGCTCCCTTGGGGCAGGGGGAAATTCACCCCTCCACTTT.

V usage is TRBV19 and J usage is TRBJ2-4, with D maybe TRBD2 (6 bases). Germline CDR1 LNHDA, CDR2 SQIVND (reference sequence). With 4 bases removed from V and 0 bases from J, the gap between germline ends came to 10 bases. The CDR3 runs to 15 residues. The CDR3 protein is CASSRGELAKNIQYF. CDR3 DNA: TGTGCCAGTAGTAGGGGGGAACTAGCCAAAAACATTCAGTACTTC.

V usage is TRBV6-6 and J usage is TRBJ2-5, with 7 positions matching TRBD1. Unmatched junction bases numbered 6, after V lost 4 bases and J lost 4 bases. CDR3 length: 14 amino acids. Germline CDR1 is MNHNY and CDR2 is SVGAGI (reference sequence). CDR3 region: CASSSYRGLETQYF. The CDR3 DNA reads as TGTGCCAGCAGTTCCTACAGGGGATTAGAGACCCAGTACTTC.